This TCR beta chain was obtained from a study of shared clonotypes between healthy human individuals. Study results and caveats: The study found lower generation probabilities in non-shared clonotypes than in those shared by all four donors. Across several donors, naive CD4 shared around 5.1%, naive CD8 more than 3%, memory CD4 roughly 2.3%, memory CD8 0.4% to 0.5%. The study generally estimated greater richness for naive than memory subsets.

V was trimmed by 4 bases and J by 4 bases, leaving 11 bases between them. The length of the CDR3 is 14 residues. Germline V gene data show CDR1 as SGHTA and CDR2 as FQGNSA. HIV-negative, healthy adults without recent acute infections or vaccinations were the donors. Repertoires were generated with immunoSEQ multiplex PCR, while TCRdb's copy carries only in-frame clones and drops some. The profile shows approximately 1,500,000 clones, around 97% of them singletons. Of note for this clone: Its antigen is unidentified.

Specimen: naive CD4+ T cells sorted from blood. Stated subset: CD45RA+ positively selected. This chain uses TRBV7-2 with TRBJ2-1; no reliable D call. The clonotype originates from a man aged 25-40 years in good health. The CDR3 DNA is TGTGCCAGCAGCTCTTGGGGTGGGTACAATGAGCAGTTCTTC. This gives the protein CASSSWGGYNEQFF.